The TCR beta chain under discussion was sequenced for a study of regulatory T cells in long-lasting Graves disease. CDR1 is MNHNS, CDR2 SASEGT, per germline. CDR3 length: 12 amino acids. The V segment lost 6 bases and the J segment 11 bases; nucleotides outside the gene matches: 6. Time point defined: persistent/refractory GD, antithyroid drugs over 5 years with positive TRAb. The TCR library was made from RNA extracted from PBMCs. This clonotype was observed a few times. Library construction for TCR beta used iRepertoire HTBI primers and Arm-PCR of CDR3 regions. MiXCR, applied by TCRdb to the multiplex PCR reads, yields one record per CDR3 protein. The sample consists of some 420,000 distinct CDR3 sequences, around a fifth of them appearing once.

Source: peripheral blood mononuclear cells (PBMCs), taken when the disease was refractory, from a patient treated with antithyroid drugs. The clonotype was recovered from a female donor with Graves disease. V is TRBV6-1 and J is TRBJ1-1, with 10 nucleotides matching TRBD1. The CDR3 loop reads CASRDRGRSAFF. CDR3 bases: TGTGCCAGCAGAGACAGGGGGCGAAGTGCTTTCTTT.